Listed below are T cell receptor beta chains from one sample, sequenced in a study of T cell repertoires in cytomegalovirus infection. TCRdb re-called the reads with MiXCR, one entry per CDR3 protein. Here the sample spans about 770,000 distinct CDR3 sequences, about 28% being singletons. For these TCRs, the target antigens are not known. Sequenced material: cultured CD8+ T cells from PBMCs, taken from culture after CMV antigen stimulation. The source is a human donor in good health (CMV status not recorded). Some clones in this sample may be carry-over from other donors' samples. The CDR3 runs from the conserved cysteine through the conserved F or W. Fields, in order: J gene, V gene, CDR3 protein.

TRBJ2-2 | TRBV7-2 | CASSLWVSPDGELFF
TRBJ1-6 | TRBV28 | CASSRQGLDGSSYNSPLHF
TRBJ2-7 | TRBV6-1 | CASSDLTSGVYEQYF
TRBJ2-5 | TRBV6-8 | CASSPLAGAQETQYF
TRBJ1-2 | TRBV11-2 | CASSPRPGLIMRRTSNGYTF
TRBJ2-7 | TRBV10-3 | CAISEWSTSYEQYF
TRBJ2-1 | TRBV5-4 | CASRIKASGNNEQFF
TRBJ1-2 | TRBV7-9 | CASSLVWRADGRSYGYTF
TRBJ1-1 | TRBV6-6 | CASRTGGEINTEAFF
TRBJ1-1 | TRBV5-1 | CASSFADRTKNTEAFF
TRBJ2-5 | TRBV7-6 | CASSLIARTEETQYF
TRBJ1-1 | TRBV20-1 | CSAGTAGGAFF
TRBJ2-3 | TRBV7-7 | CASGRGGHDTQYF
TRBJ2-6 | TRBV29-1 | CSVLDGTGANVLTF
TRBJ2-6 | TRBV7-9 | CASSHPAAGGFSGANVLTF
TRBJ1-5 | TRBV7-9 | CASSPDPTRGNQPQHF
TRBJ1-2 | TRBV29-1 | CSVTIGDGGYTF
TRBJ1-6 | TRBV7-8 | CASSPGDRPSSYNSPLHF
TRBJ2-7 | TRBV7-6 | CASSFTSGSYEQYF
TRBJ2-1 | TRBV27 | CASIPSGGFYNEQFF
TRBJ1-1 | TRBV19 | CASSPTGLAAEAFF
TRBJ2-3 | TRBV23-1 | CASSQSILARYTDTQYF
TRBJ1-3 | TRBV6-5 | CASSYLDGGNTIYF
TRBJ2-1 | TRBV6-5 | CASSSLAGLYEQFF
TRBJ1-6 | TRBV7-9 | CASSTDSSPLHF
TRBJ2-4 | TRBV6-6 | CASSYTTYLLAKNIQYF
TRBJ2-5 | TRBV6-1 | CASTTIGWQGQAETQYF
TRBJ2-5 | TRBV11-3 | CASSLSGEYEETQYF
TRBJ1-6 | TRBV27 | CASRLQGSYNSPLHF
TRBJ2-3 | TRBV28 | CASSSGGGAQDTQYF
TRBJ1-5 | TRBV19 | CASSIFGGDNQPQHF
TRBJ1-6 | TRBV7-9 | CASSGTGGEVSPLHF
TRBJ1-3 | TRBV6-5 | CASSYSGEKGNTIYF
TRBJ1-1 | TRBV12-5 | CASGLNQGAAFF
TRBJ1-5 | TRBV27 | CASSWGVGDQPQHF
TRBJ1-6 | TRBV13 | CATSRPSDNSPLHF
TRBJ1-1 | TRBV19 | CASHTWTEAFF
TRBJ1-2 | TRBV4-2 | CASSPTGENYGYTF
TRBJ2-1 | TRBV12-3/TRBV12-4 | CASSLRSSGGHYNEQFF
TRBJ1-1 | TRBV7-3 | CASSLMGQGKAFF
TRBJ1-2 | TRBV6-5 | CASSYQGPPFPHNPLNYGYTF
TRBJ2-2 | TRBV4-1 | CASSPGQLNTGELFF
TRBJ1-2 | TRBV19 | CASSPGTGDLYGYTF
TRBJ1-5 | TRBV5-1 | CASSWGQSRDQPQHF
TRBJ2-3 | TRBV29-1 | CSVFTDTQYF
TRBJ2-3 | TRBV7-9 | CASSFLREADTQYF
TRBJ1-2 | TRBV6-2/TRBV6-3 | CASSYATDYGYTF
TRBJ1-5 | TRBV6-2/TRBV6-3 | CASSYEGRSNQPQHF
TRBJ2-6 | TRBV24-1 | CATSDFHEDRRGANVLTF
TRBJ2-1 | TRBV14 | CASSPYRGLYNEQFF
TRBJ1-5 | TRBV4-1 | CASSLLPGQLSNQLQHF
TRBJ1-5 | TRBV7-8 | CASSLVRDSNQPQHF
TRBJ2-7 | TRBV20-1 | CSASTDRDSYEQYF
TRBJ2-2 | TRBV4-3 | CASSQLDRGFSTGELFF
TRBJ1-1 | TRBV7-9 | CASSLTGKNTEAFF